This paragraph covers one TCR beta chain sequence. The sample originates from a study of blood T cell repertoires in COVID-19. Study at large: Sites across the United States, Italy and Spain contributed samples from acute and convalescent COVID-19. In each case, the material was cDNA or gDNA derived from T cells, B-cell-depleted T cells, or PBMCs.

Method: immunoSEQ multiplex PCR; TCRdb's copy keeps in-frame clones and lacks some. Of about 140,000 clones in the sample, around nine tenths are singletons; the top ten hold around 5.4%. The CDR3 spans 15 residues. With 3 bases clipped from V and 14 bases from J, the junction kept 14 bases outside the gene matches. The germline gives CDR1 MDHEN, CDR2 SYDVKM. Sample: peripheral blood. This receptor was taken from a human donor in a cohort sampled during active COVID-19. V usage is TRBV28 and J usage is TRBJ2-1, with 9 bases matching TRBD1. This chain's CDR3 is CASSFSDRGPGGKFF. The CDR3 bases are TGTGCCAGCAGTTTCTCGGACAGGGGCCCCGGGGGGAAGTTCTTC.